These T cell receptor beta chains were read from a single sample in a study of CD8+CD57+ T cells in acquired aplastic anemia. TCRdb itself ran the reads through MiXCR, one entry per CDR3 protein. This sample yields a few hundred thousand distinct CDR3 sequences, of which approximately 80% are seen a single time; 35% to 50% belongs to the top ten. Specimen: sorted CD4+, CD8+, or CD8+CD57+ T cells (not recorded which) from PBMCs. The receptors were sampled from a human donor with aplastic anemia. The CDR3 runs from the conserved cysteine through the conserved F or W. The D gene is left open where the match is weak. Rows may omit the clone size; those that give it use once, few, many or a size class.

size	D	J	V	CDR3	DNA
once	TRBD2	TRBJ2-1	TRBV7-9	CASSLQGSGGSNLQFF	TGTGCCAGCAGCTTACAGGGGAGCGGGGGCAGCAACTTGCAGTTCTTC
few	-	TRBJ2-1	TRBV10-3	CAISVGSGYNEQFF	TGTGCCATCAGTGTGGGTAGCGGATACAATGAGCAGTTCTTC
-	-	TRBJ1-2	TRBV2	CASSEQGTANYGYTF	TGTGCCAGCAGTGAACAGGGGACCGCTAACTATGGCTACACCTTC
-	TRBD2	TRBJ2-1	TRBV13	CASSPRTSEWNEQFF	TGTGCCAGCAGCCCCCGGACTAGCGAATGGAATGAGCAGTTCTTC
-	-	TRBJ1-2	TRBV7-9	CASSFTSAMSSSAYTF	TGTGCCAGCAGCTTTACTAGCGCAATGAGCAGTTCTGCGTACACCTTC
-	-	TRBJ1-1	TRBV30	CAWGRGGGAFF	TGTGCCTGGGGTCGTGGGGGGGGGGCTTTCTTT
once	-	TRBJ1-1	TRBV5-5	CASNPDLTGNTEAFF	TGTGCCAGCAACCCAGACCTGACAGGGAACACTGAAGCTTTCTTT
-	-	TRBJ1-4	TRBV7-9	CASSFTGSYGANVFF	TGTGCCAGCAGCTTCACGGGTAGCTACGGGGCCAACGTCTTTTTT
-	-	TRBJ2-3	TRBV7-9	CASGFGGTDAAYF	TGTGCCAGCGGCTTCGGGGGCACAGATGCGGCGTACTTT
-	TRBD2	TRBJ2-3	TRBV2	CASSGSGAGATDTQYF	TGTGCCAGCAGTGGGTCGGGCGCGGGAGCGACGGATACGCAGTATTTT
-	-	TRBJ2-5	TRBV7-9	CASSFQRQETQYF	TGTGCCAGCAGCTTTCAAAGACAAGAGACCCAGTACTTC
-	TRBD2	TRBJ2-1	TRBV2	CASSAGGVHGQFF	TGTGCCAGCAGTGCTGGGGGGGTCCATGGGCAGTTCTTC
-	TRBD1	TRBJ1-2	TRBV4-1	CASSREWRQGLGYTF	TGCGCCAGCAGCCGAGAATGGCGACAGGGTCTCGGCTACACCTTC
-	-	TRBJ2-2	TRBV5-4	CASSATRNTGELFF	TGTGCCAGCAGCGCTACCAGAAACACCGGGGAGCTGTTTTTT